This is a list of T cell receptor beta chains from one sample in a study of T cell responses to AZD1222 COVID-19 vaccine. Using immunoSEQ multiplex PCR, the repertoire was profiled, and TCRdb retains in-frame clones only, with some absent. The table lists 95,000 to 110,000 clones, roughly 90% of them singletons. The material was peripheral blood, obtained on day 0 of AZD1222 vaccination. All receptors come from an adult in good health. The CDR3 runs from the conserved cysteine through the conserved F or W. Each record gives: V gene, J gene, clone size, D gene, CDR3 protein, CDR3 DNA. D genes are given only for firm matches. Rows may omit the clone size; those that give it use once, few, many or a size class.

>TRBV4-3|TRBJ2-3|once|TRBD2
CASSQARASGSTDTQYF
TGCGCCAGCAGCCAAGCCCGGGCTAGCGGGAGCACAGATACGCAGTATTTT
>TRBV2|TRBJ1-3|NA|NA
CASSQQRTGNTIYF
TGTGCCAGCAGCCAACAGAGAACTGGAAACACCATATATTTT
>TRBV29-1|TRBJ2-1|few|NA
CSAAATVYNEQFF
TGCAGCGCTGCGGCGACGGTCTACAATGAGCAGTTCTTC
>TRBV24-1|TRBJ1-1|NA|TRBD1
CATSDPRRQGEAFF
TGTGCCACCAGTGATCCGAGGAGACAGGGAGAAGCTTTCTTT
>TRBV28|TRBJ2-7|NA|TRBD2
CASSPGTNLLYEQYF
TGTGCCAGCAGTCCCGGGACTAACCTACTTTACGAGCAGTACTTC
>TRBV7-9|TRBJ1-1|NA|TRBD1
CASSVQGADTEAFF
TGTGCCAGCAGCGTACAGGGGGCTGACACTGAAGCTTTCTTT
>TRBV18|TRBJ2-3|NA|TRBD2
CASSPRLASSTDTQYF
TGTGCCAGCTCACCAAGACTAGCATCTAGCACAGATACGCAGTATTTT
>TRBV4-3|TRBJ1-3|NA|NA
CASSQEEALDGNSGNTIYF
TGCGCCAGCAGCCAAGAAGAGGCCCTGGACGGGAACTCTGGAAACACCATATATTTT
>TRBV19|TRBJ2-7|few|TRBD2
CASSGTSSSYEQYF
TGTGCCAGTTCCGGGACTAGCTCCTCCTACGAGCAGTACTTC
>TRBV7-3|TRBJ2-1|NA|TRBD1
CASSLYSGTGLYNEQFF
TGTGCCAGCAGCTTATACTCCGGGACAGGGCTCTACAATGAGCAGTTCTTC
>TRBV28|TRBJ1-1|NA|NA
CASTGSTEAFF
TGTGCCAGCACTGGGAGCACTGAAGCTTTCTTT
>TRBV9|TRBJ1-6|few|NA
CASSVDEGVNSPLHF
TGTGCCAGCAGCGTAGATGAAGGGGTTAATTCACCCCTCCACTTT
>TRBV28|TRBJ2-7|NA|NA
CASSKLRDFSYEQYF
TGTGCCAGCAGTAAACTCCGGGACTTCTCCTACGAGCAGTACTTC
>TRBV30|TRBJ2-3|NA|NA
CAWTKGLTDTQYF
TGTGCCTGGACAAAAGGGCTCACAGATACGCAGTATTTT
>TRBV12-3/TRBV12-4|TRBJ1-1|NA|NA
CASSYGPNTEAFF
TGTGCCAGCAGTTACGGGCCGAACACTGAAGCTTTCTTT
>TRBV28|TRBJ1-3|NA|NA
CASSAAGSGNTIYF
TGTGCCAGCAGTGCGGCAGGATCTGGAAACACCATATATTTT
>TRBV30|TRBJ2-1|NA|NA
CAWSAPGPKQFF
TGTGCCTGGAGTGCGCCGGGACCAAAGCAGTTCTTC
>TRBV5-6|TRBJ1-5|NA|TRBD1
CASSLSTGNQPQHF
TGTGCCAGCAGCTTGTCGACAGGGAATCAGCCCCAGCATTTT
>TRBV7-9|TRBJ2-1|NA|NA
CASLGTGEQFF
TGTGCCAGTCTCGGAACAGGGGAGCAGTTCTTC
>TRBV29-1|TRBJ1-1|NA|TRBD1
CSVEVPQWGQGAYTEAFF
TGCAGCGTTGAAGTGCCGCAGTGGGGACAGGGGGCCTACACTGAAGCTTTCTTT
>TRBV7-3|TRBJ1-2|NA|TRBD1
CASSFNLQGDGYTF
TGTGCCAGCAGTTTTAATCTACAGGGGGATGGCTACACCTTC
>TRBV11-3|TRBJ2-7|once|NA
CASSLESPRTSYEQYF
TGTGCCAGCAGCTTAGAATCTCCGAGAACCTCCTACGAGCAGTACTTC
>TRBV18|TRBJ2-1|NA|TRBD2
CASSPMASGRLNEQFF
TGTGCCAGCTCACCAATGGCTAGCGGGAGGCTCAATGAGCAGTTCTTC
>TRBV5-1|TRBJ1-6|NA|NA
CASRDSGLGNSPLHF
TGCGCCAGCAGGGATTCTGGGCTAGGCAATTCACCCCTCCACTTT
>TRBV5-1|TRBJ2-7|NA|NA
CASSLEAVSYEQYF
TGCGCCAGCAGCTTGGAGGCAGTCTCCTACGAGCAGTACTTC
>TRBV7-2|TRBJ2-2|NA|TRBD1
CASSFRGLSNTGELFF
TGTGCCAGCAGCTTCAGGGGGCTCTCGAACACCGGGGAGCTGTTTTTT
>TRBV9|TRBJ2-2|NA|NA
CASSLQDRNTGELFF
TGTGCCAGCAGCCTTCAGGACAGGAACACCGGGGAGCTGTTTTTT
>TRBV24-1|TRBJ1-2|NA|NA
CATSDLDTAYGYTF
TGTGCCACCAGTGATTTGGACACCGCCTATGGCTACACCTTC
>TRBV11-3|TRBJ2-1|NA|TRBD2
CASSQTSVYNEQFF
TGTGCCAGCAGTCAGACTAGCGTGTACAATGAGCAGTTCTTC
>TRBV5-6|TRBJ1-3|NA|TRBD1
CASRTGVGNTIYF
TGTGCCAGCAGGACAGGGGTTGGAAACACCATATATTTT
>TRBV5-6|TRBJ2-1|NA|NA
CASSFRPLLNNEQFF
TGTGCCAGCAGTTTCCGGCCCCTTCTGAATAATGAGCAGTTCTTC
>TRBV4-3|TRBJ2-7|medium-sized|TRBD2
CASSPGLAGQNEQYF
TGCGCCAGCAGCCCGGGACTAGCGGGGCAAAACGAGCAGTACTTC
>TRBV5-5|TRBJ2-2|NA|NA
CASSSAGSGELFF
TGTGCCAGCAGCTCAGCAGGGAGCGGGGAGCTGTTTTTT
>TRBV11-3|TRBJ1-5|NA|NA
CASSLDGSNQPQHF
TGTGCCAGCAGCTTAGATGGCAGTAATCAGCCCCAGCATTTT
>TRBV30|TRBJ2-7|NA|NA
CAWSRGLTYEQYF
TGTGCCTGGAGCAGAGGGTTAACCTACGAGCAGTACTTC
>TRBV3-1/TRBV3-2|TRBJ2-7|few|NA
CASSRGLSYEQYF
TGTGCCAGCAGCCGGGGACTGTCCTACGAGCAGTACTTC
>TRBV10-3|TRBJ2-7|NA|NA
CAIRGGTYEQYF
TGTGCCATCAGGGGAGGCACCTACGAGCAGTACTTC
>TRBV11-2|TRBJ2-7|NA|NA
CASSLDDPSLTLLSYEQYF
TGTGCCAGCAGCTTAGATGATCCTTCACTGACTCTGCTTTCGTACGAGCAGTACTTC
>TRBV27|TRBJ1-2|NA|NA
CASSSTGADDGYTF
TGTGCCAGCAGTTCAACGGGGGCCGATGACGGCTACACCTTC
>TRBV28|TRBJ2-7|NA|NA
CASSPGAYEQYF
TGTGCCAGCAGTCCAGGGGCCTACGAGCAGTACTTC
>TRBV24-1|TRBJ1-2|NA|TRBD1
CANSSGTDEANYGYTF
TGTGCCAACTCCTCCGGGACAGACGAAGCTAACTATGGCTACACCTTC
>TRBV6-2/TRBV6-3|TRBJ2-7|once|TRBD1
CASSSLRDSSYEQYF
TGTGCCAGCAGTTCCCTCCGGGACAGTTCCTACGAGCAGTACTTC
>TRBV19|TRBJ2-7|NA|TRBD2
CASSTGGTSGAYEQYF
TGTGCCAGTAGTACAGGGGGGACTAGCGGGGCCTACGAGCAGTACTTC
>TRBV7-2|TRBJ2-7|once|NA
CASSLDRVSYEQYF
TGTGCCAGCAGCTTAGACAGGGTCTCCTACGAGCAGTACTTC
>TRBV6-6|TRBJ1-1|once|NA
CASSYSKGSGDTEAFF
TGTGCCAGCAGTTACTCGAAGGGTAGCGGGGACACTGAAGCTTTCTTT
>TRBV3-1/TRBV3-2|TRBJ1-3|NA|TRBD1
CASSPRWGTVDVDTIYF
TGTGCCAGCAGCCCCAGATGGGGGACAGTGGATGTGGACACCATATATTTT
>TRBV3-1/TRBV3-2|TRBJ2-1|NA|TRBD1
CASSQAQPGQWGNEQFF
TGTGCCAGCAGCCAAGCACAGCCGGGACAGTGGGGCAATGAGCAGTTCTTC
>TRBV7-2|TRBJ2-2|NA|NA
CASSDKPGTGELFF
TGTGCCAGCAGCGATAAACCAGGCACCGGGGAGCTGTTTTTT
>TRBV4-3|TRBJ2-1|NA|TRBD2
CASSRGLAGGPGFF
TGCGCCAGCAGCCGAGGACTAGCGGGAGGGCCGGGGTTCTTC
>TRBV5-1|TRBJ2-1|NA|NA
CASSLVLASYNEQFF
TGCGCCAGCAGCTTGGTACTAGCCTCCTACAATGAGCAGTTCTTC
>TRBV11-1|TRBJ1-1|once|NA
CASSLIRVRTTEAFF
TGTGCCAGCAGCTTAATTAGGGTAAGGACCACTGAAGCTTTCTTT
>TRBV6-5|TRBJ2-1|NA|NA
CASSYSRRGEQFF
TGTGCCAGCAGTTACTCCCGAAGAGGGGAGCAGTTCTTC
>TRBV14|TRBJ2-3|NA|NA
CASSRSIADTQYF
TGTGCCAGCAGCCGCTCTATCGCAGATACGCAGTATTTT
>TRBV19|TRBJ2-1|NA|TRBD1
CASTPTGTYNEQFF
TGTGCCAGTACTCCGACAGGGACCTACAATGAGCAGTTCTTC
>TRBV5-1|TRBJ1-1|NA|TRBD1
CASSPWGFPSRGPAEAFF
TGCGCCAGCAGCCCCTGGGGGTTCCCGTCCAGGGGGCCGGCTGAAGCTTTCTTT
>TRBV7-2|TRBJ2-7|NA|TRBD2
CASSLGLAGWYEQYF
TGTGCCAGCAGCTTAGGACTAGCGGGATGGTACGAGCAGTACTTC
>TRBV18|TRBJ2-2|NA|NA
CASSPRTGRATGELFF
TGTGCCAGCTCACCTAGGACAGGGAGGGCCACCGGGGAGCTGTTTTTT
>TRBV11-2|TRBJ2-3|NA|TRBD2
CASSFGLSGMTDTQYF
TGTGCCAGCAGCTTCGGCCTTAGCGGGATGACAGATACGCAGTATTTT